The rows below give T cell receptor beta chains drawn from one sample of a study of shared clonotypes between healthy human individuals. Data came from immunoSEQ multiplex PCR; TCRdb stores just in-frame clones and leaves some out. Among roughly 510,000 clones listed, 60% to 80% were seen once. The material sequenced was PBMCs. The receptors originated from a woman in her thirties or forties in good health. Some clones in this sample may be carry-over from other donors' samples. Each CDR3 is given with its conserved first and last residue. A D gene is named only where the DNA matches it firmly. Only some rows state a clone size, as once, few, many or a class for expanded clones.

d_gene	abundance	j_gene	v_gene	CDR3aa	CDR3nt
TRBD1	NA	TRBJ1-1	TRBV29-1	CSGGQGVGTEAFF	TGCAGCGGTGGACAGGGGGTTGGCACTGAAGCTTTCTTT
TRBD1	NA	TRBJ1-3	TRBV2	CASRNQGGLNTIYF	TGTGCCAGCAGAAATCAAGGGGGCTTGAACACCATATATTTT
NA	many	TRBJ2-7	TRBV6-5	CASSSGVRHEQYF	TGTGCCAGCAGTTCGGGGGTCCGACACGAGCAGTACTTC
NA	NA	TRBJ1-3	TRBV23-1	CAILFHRVSGNTIYF	TGCGCCATCCTGTTTCACAGGGTCTCTGGAAACACCATATATTTT
TRBD2	NA	TRBJ2-7	TRBV7-2	CASSLAELAGYEQYF	TGTGCCAGCAGCTTAGCGGAACTAGCGGGGTACGAGCAGTACTTC
NA	once	TRBJ2-3	TRBV5-1	CASSSLAPGTDTQYF	TGCGCCAGCAGCTCCCTAGCGCCCGGCACAGATACGCAGTATTTT
TRBD2	NA	TRBJ2-1	TRBV11-3	CASSPTSGSGNEQFF	TGTGCCAGCAGCCCCACTAGCGGGAGTGGTAATGAGCAGTTCTTC
TRBD1	few	TRBJ1-1	TRBV28	CASKRTGQGALNTEAFF	TGTGCCAGCAAAAGAACGGGACAGGGGGCCCTGAACACTGAAGCTTTCTTT
TRBD1	NA	TRBJ2-5	TRBV10-3	CAISESPDREETQYF	TGTGCCATCAGTGAGTCCCCGGACAGGGAAGAGACCCAGTACTTC
NA	NA	TRBJ2-5	TRBV30	CAWSPPPFRETQYF	TGTGCCTGGAGCCCGCCCCCCTTCCGAGAGACCCAGTACTTC
NA	NA	TRBJ2-7	TRBV6-4	CARPGQYF	TGTGCCAGACCCGGGCAGTACTTC
TRBD1	once	TRBJ2-5	TRBV7-6	CASRGQSTQETQYF	TGTGCCAGCAGGGGACAGTCCACCCAAGAGACCCAGTACTTC